This is a list of T cell receptor beta chains from one sample in a study of shared clonotypes between healthy human individuals. Here immunoSEQ multiplex PCR was the method, and the copy in TCRdb shows in-frame clones only, minus some. The data contain some 2.4 million clones, under 95% of them singletons. What was sequenced was naive CD4+ T cells from PBMCs. These TCRs come from a man between 18 and 35 years old in good health. Some clones in this sample may be carry-over from other donors' samples. Each CDR3 is given with its conserved first and last residue. Each record gives: D gene, V gene, J gene, clone size, CDR3 DNA, CDR3 protein. The D gene is left open where the match is weak. Rows give clone size only sometimes, using once, few, many, or a class for an expanded clone.

D: -; V: TRBV2; J: TRBJ2-2; size: -; DNA: TGTGCCAGCAGGCGGGGATTCACCGGGGAGCTGTTTTTT; CDR3: CASRRGFTGELFF
D: -; V: TRBV5-8; J: TRBJ1-1; size: -; DNA: TGTGCCAGCAGCTTGAAGGTCAGCTTATTGAACACTGAAGCTTTCTTT; CDR3: CASSLKVSLLNTEAFF
D: -; V: TRBV5-6; J: TRBJ1-2; size: -; DNA: TGTGCCAGCAGCTTTTCTGGTGGCTACACCTTC; CDR3: CASSFSGGYTF
D: -; V: TRBV2; J: TRBJ1-5; size: -; DNA: TGTGCCAGCAGTGAAAGAGACAGTCTCCCTCAGCCCCAGCATTTT; CDR3: CASSERDSLPQPQHF
D: TRBD2; V: TRBV2; J: TRBJ2-3; size: once; DNA: TGTGCCAGCATTCTAGCGGCGGGGACAGATACGCAGTATTTT; CDR3: CASILAAGTDTQYF
D: -; V: TRBV28; J: TRBJ1-3; size: -; DNA: TGTGCCAGCATAGACAGCTCTGGAAACACCATATATTTT; CDR3: CASIDSSGNTIYF
D: TRBD2; V: TRBV28; J: TRBJ2-2; size: -; DNA: TGTGCCAGCAGCGCGAGCGGGAGTGGCACCGGGGAGCTGTTTTTT; CDR3: CASSASGSGTGELFF
D: TRBD2; V: TRBV7-9; J: TRBJ2-3; size: -; DNA: TGTGCCAGCAGCCCCGGACTAGCGGTCCTCACAGATACGCAGTATTTT; CDR3: CASSPGLAVLTDTQYF
D: TRBD1; V: TRBV15; J: TRBJ1-2; size: -; DNA: TGTGCCACCACTCGAGGGGGCGCGAATAACTATGGCTACACCTTC; CDR3: CATTRGGANNYGYTF
D: TRBD2; V: TRBV5-1; J: TRBJ2-7; size: -; DNA: TGCGCCAGCAGCTTCGGACTAGCGGGAGAGTCGTACTTC; CDR3: CASSFGLAGESYF
D: -; V: TRBV29-1; J: TRBJ2-7; size: -; DNA: TGCAGCGCCGTGAAGGGGGGACGGTCCTACGAGCAGTACTTC; CDR3: CSAVKGGRSYEQYF
D: -; V: TRBV6-5; J: TRBJ2-2; size: -; DNA: TGTGCCAGCAGTTCGATGGCGAACACCGGGGAGCTGTTTTTT; CDR3: CASSSMANTGELFF
D: -; V: TRBV6-1; J: TRBJ2-7; size: -; DNA: TGTGCCAGCGCGATCGGCGGAAGCGAGCAGTACTTC; CDR3: CASAIGGSEQYF
D: -; V: TRBV5-1; J: TRBJ2-1; size: -; DNA: TGCGCCAGCAGCTTGATGGCCGGTAGCTCCTACAATGAGCAGTTCTTC; CDR3: CASSLMAGSSYNEQFF
D: TRBD2; V: TRBV5-1; J: TRBJ2-1; size: -; DNA: TGCGCCAGCAGCTTGGTACTAGCGGGAGTCAATGAGCAGTTCTTC; CDR3: CASSLVLAGVNEQFF
D: TRBD1; V: TRBV5-1; J: TRBJ2-3; size: -; DNA: TGCGCCAGCAGCCCCCGGGGCAGGGGGCGCGCAGATACGCAGTATTTT; CDR3: CASSPRGRGRADTQYF
D: -; V: TRBV7-2; J: TRBJ1-2; size: few; DNA: TGTGCCAGCAGCCCGGGGAGGGACTATGGCTACACCTTC; CDR3: CASSPGRDYGYTF
D: TRBD2; V: TRBV27; J: TRBJ2-7; size: -; DNA: TGTGCCAGCAGTTTATGGGGCGGGAGGGCTCGGGAGCAGTACTTC; CDR3: CASSLWGGRAREQYF
D: -; V: TRBV28; J: TRBJ2-4; size: -; DNA: TGTGCCAGCAGTTTATCGGGGGGACAGCCTTTCTTC; CDR3: CASSLSGGQPFF
D: TRBD1; V: TRBV19; J: TRBJ1-2; size: once; DNA: TGTGCCAGTAGTGCGGACAGGGGGAAGCGCTATGGCTACACCTTC; CDR3: CASSADRGKRYGYTF
D: -; V: TRBV4-3; J: TRBJ1-1; size: -; DNA: TGCGCCAGCAGCCAAGAACCGACGGGCACTGAAGCTTTCTTT; CDR3: CASSQEPTGTEAFF
D: -; V: TRBV11-1; J: TRBJ1-2; size: -; DNA: TGTGCCAGCAGCAGGGGAGTCTATGGCTACACCTTC; CDR3: CASSRGVYGYTF
D: -; V: TRBV7-2; J: TRBJ1-1; size: -; DNA: TGTGCCAGCAGCTTAGACTTGAGCAATGAAGCTTTCTTT; CDR3: CASSLDLSNEAFF
D: TRBD2; V: TRBV29-1; J: TRBJ2-5; size: -; DNA: TGCAGCGTTTCTGGACTAGCGGGAGGGATTAGTGGGGCGACCCAGTACTTC; CDR3: CSVSGLAGGISGATQYF
D: -; V: TRBV15; J: TRBJ2-2; size: -; DNA: TGTGCCACCAGCAGACTAGGGAGAGCGAACACCGGGGAGCTGTTTTTT; CDR3: CATSRLGRANTGELFF
D: TRBD1; V: TRBV5-1; J: TRBJ1-5; size: -; DNA: TGCGCCAGCAGCCTGACAGGGAATAGCAATCAGCCCCAGCATTTT; CDR3: CASSLTGNSNQPQHF
D: TRBD2; V: TRBV28; J: TRBJ2-7; size: -; DNA: TGTGCCAGCAGTCCCTGGTTGGCGGGGGGGACCTACGAGCAGTACTTC; CDR3: CASSPWLAGGTYEQYF